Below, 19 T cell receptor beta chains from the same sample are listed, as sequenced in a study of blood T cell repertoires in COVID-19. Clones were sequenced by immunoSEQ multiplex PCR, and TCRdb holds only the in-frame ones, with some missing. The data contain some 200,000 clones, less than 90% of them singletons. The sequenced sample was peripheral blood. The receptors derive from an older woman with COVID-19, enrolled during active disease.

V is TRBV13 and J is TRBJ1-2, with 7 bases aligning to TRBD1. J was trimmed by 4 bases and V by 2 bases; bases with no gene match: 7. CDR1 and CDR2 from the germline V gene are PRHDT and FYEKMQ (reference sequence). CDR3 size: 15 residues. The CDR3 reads CASSLKGANPYGYTF. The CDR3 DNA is TGTGCCAGCAGCTTAAAGGGGGCCAACCCCTATGGCTACACCTTC.

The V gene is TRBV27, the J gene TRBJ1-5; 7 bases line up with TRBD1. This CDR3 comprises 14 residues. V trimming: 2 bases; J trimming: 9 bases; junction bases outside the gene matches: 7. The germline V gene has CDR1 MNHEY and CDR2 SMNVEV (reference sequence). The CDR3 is CASSLGGQHRPQHF. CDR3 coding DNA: TGTGCCAGCAGTTTAGGGGGACAGCATCGGCCCCAGCATTTT.

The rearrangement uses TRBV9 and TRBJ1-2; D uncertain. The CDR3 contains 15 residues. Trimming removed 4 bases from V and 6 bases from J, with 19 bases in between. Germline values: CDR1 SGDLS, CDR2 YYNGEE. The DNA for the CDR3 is TGTGCCAGCAGCCTTCGTGGGCGGGGAATCAATGGCTACACCTTC. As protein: CASSLRGRGINGYTF.

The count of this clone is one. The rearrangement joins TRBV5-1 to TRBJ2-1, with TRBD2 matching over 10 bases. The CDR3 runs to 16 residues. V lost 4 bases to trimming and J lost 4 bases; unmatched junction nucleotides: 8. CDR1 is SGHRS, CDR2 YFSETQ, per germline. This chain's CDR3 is CASSAKLAGQYNEQFF. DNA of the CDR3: TGCGCCAGCAGCGCCAAACTAGCGGGGCAATACAATGAGCAGTTCTTC.

The CDR3 nucleotides read TGCGCCAGCAGCTTGTCAACAGGGAGCTACGAGCAGTACTTC. Translated: CASSLSTGSYEQYF. The rearrangement uses TRBV5-1 and TRBJ2-7; a possible D gene is TRBD1 (6 bases). Trimming removed 1 base from V and 3 bases from J, with 11 bases in between. In germline, CDR1 is SGHRS, CDR2 YFSETQ. The CDR3 spans 14 residues.

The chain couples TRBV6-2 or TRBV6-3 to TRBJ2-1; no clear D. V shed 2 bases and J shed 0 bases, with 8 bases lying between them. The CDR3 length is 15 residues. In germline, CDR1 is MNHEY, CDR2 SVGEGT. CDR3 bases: TGTGCCAGCAGTTACGAGCGAGGCTCCTACAATGAGCAGTTCTTC. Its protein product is CASSYERGSYNEQFF.

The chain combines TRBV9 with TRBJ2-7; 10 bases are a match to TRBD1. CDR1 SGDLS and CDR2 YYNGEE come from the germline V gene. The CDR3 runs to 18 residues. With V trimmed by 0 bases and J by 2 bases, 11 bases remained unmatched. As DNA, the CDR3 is TGTGCCAGCAGCGTAGGGGGACAGGGGTCCATTTGGCCCTACGAGCAGTACTTC. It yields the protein CASSVGGQGSIWPYEQYF.

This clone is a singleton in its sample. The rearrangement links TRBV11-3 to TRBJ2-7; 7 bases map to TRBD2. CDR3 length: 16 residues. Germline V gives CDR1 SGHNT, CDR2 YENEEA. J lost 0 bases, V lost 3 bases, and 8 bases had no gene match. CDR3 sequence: CASSLGPSGSSYEQYF. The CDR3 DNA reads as TGTGCCAGCAGCTTGGGGCCTAGCGGTAGCTCCTACGAGCAGTACTTC. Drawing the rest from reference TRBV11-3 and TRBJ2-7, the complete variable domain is EAGVVQSPRYKIIEKKQPVAFWCNPISGHNTLYWYLQNLGQGPELLIRYENEEAVDDSQLPKDRFSAERLKGVDSTLKIQPAELGDSAVYLCASSLGPSGSSYEQYFGPGTRLTVT.

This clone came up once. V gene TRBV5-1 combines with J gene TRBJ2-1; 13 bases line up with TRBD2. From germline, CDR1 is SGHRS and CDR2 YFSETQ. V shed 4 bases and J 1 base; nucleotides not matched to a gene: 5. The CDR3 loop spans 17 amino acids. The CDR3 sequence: CASSLGLAGESYNEQFF. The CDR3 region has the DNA TGCGCCAGCAGCCTTGGACTAGCGGGAGAGTCCTACAATGAGCAGTTCTTC.

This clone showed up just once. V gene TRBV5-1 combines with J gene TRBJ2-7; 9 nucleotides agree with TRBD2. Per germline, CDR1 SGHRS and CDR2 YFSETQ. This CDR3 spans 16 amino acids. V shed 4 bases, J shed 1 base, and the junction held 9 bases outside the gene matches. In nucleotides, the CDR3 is TGCGCCAGCAGCCCTGTAGCGGGAGTAGGGTCCTACGAGCAGTACTTC. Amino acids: CASSPVAGVGSYEQYF.

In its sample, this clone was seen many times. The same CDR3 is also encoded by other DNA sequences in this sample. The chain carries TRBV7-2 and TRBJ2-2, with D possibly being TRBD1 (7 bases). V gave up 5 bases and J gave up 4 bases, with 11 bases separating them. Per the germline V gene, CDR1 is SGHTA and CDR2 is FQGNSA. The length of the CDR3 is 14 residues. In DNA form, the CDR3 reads TGTGCCAGCAGCGTCCAGGGGGGCACCGGGGAGCTGTTTTTT. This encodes CASSVQGGTGELFF.

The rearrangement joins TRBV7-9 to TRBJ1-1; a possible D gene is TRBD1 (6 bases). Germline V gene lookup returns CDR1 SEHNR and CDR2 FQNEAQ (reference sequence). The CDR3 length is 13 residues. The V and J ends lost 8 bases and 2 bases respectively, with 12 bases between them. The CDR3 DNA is TGTGCCAGCTCGATACAGGGAAACACTGAAGCTTTCTTT. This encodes CASSIQGNTEAFF. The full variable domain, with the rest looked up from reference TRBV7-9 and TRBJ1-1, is DTGVSQNPRHKITKRGQNVTFRCDPISEHNRLYWYRQTLGQGPEFLTYFQNEAQLEKSRLLSDRFSAERPKGSFSTLEIQRTEQGDSAMYLCASSIQGNTEAFFGQGTRLTVV.

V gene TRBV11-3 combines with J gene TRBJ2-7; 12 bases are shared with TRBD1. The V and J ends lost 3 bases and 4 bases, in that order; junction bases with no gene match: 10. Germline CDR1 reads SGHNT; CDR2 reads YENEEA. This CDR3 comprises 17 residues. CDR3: CASSFDRKGQGAYEQYF. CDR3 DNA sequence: TGTGCCAGCAGCTTCGACCGGAAGGGACAGGGGGCTTACGAGCAGTACTTC.

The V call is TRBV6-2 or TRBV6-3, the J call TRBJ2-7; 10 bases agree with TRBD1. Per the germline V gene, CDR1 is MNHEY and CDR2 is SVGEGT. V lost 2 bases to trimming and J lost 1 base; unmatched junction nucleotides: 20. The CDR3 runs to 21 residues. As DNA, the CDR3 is TGTGCCAGCAGTTACCCCCGGGCGGGACAGGGGCTTTTTCGGATTTCCTACGAGCAGTACTTC. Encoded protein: CASSYPRAGQGLFRISYEQYF.

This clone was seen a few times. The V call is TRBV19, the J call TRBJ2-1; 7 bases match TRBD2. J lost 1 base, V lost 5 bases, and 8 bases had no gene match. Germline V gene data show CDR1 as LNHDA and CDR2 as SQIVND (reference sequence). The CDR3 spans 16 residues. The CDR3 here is CASSDLGGISYNEQFF. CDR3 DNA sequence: TGTGCCAGTAGTGACCTCGGGGGGATATCCTACAATGAGCAGTTCTTC.

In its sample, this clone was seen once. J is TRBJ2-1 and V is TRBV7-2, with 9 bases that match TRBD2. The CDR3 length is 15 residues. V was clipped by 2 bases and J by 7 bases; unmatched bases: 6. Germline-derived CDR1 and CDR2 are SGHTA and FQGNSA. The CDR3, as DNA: TGTGCCAGCAGCTTAAGTAGCGGGAGTGGAAATGAGCAGTTCTTC. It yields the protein CASSLSSGSGNEQFF.

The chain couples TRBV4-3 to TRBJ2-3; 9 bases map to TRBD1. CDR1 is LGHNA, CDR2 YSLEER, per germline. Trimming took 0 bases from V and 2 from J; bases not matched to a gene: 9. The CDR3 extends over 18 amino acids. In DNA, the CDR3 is TGCGCCAGCAGCCAAGATCTCCCCGGGACAGGGAACACAGATACGCAGTATTTT. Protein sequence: CASSQDLPGTGNTDTQYF.

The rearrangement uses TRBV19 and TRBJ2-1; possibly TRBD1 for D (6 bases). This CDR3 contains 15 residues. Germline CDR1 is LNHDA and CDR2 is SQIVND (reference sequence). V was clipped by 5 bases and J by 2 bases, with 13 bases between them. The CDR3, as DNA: TGTGCCAGTAGTCCCCAGGGGCGAGCCTACAATGAGCAGTTCTTC. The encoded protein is CASSPQGRAYNEQFF.

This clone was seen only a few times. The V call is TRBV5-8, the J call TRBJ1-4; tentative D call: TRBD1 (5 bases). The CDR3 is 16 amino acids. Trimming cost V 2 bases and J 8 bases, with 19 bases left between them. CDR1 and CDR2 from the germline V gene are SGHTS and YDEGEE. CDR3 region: CASSFGRGHLWEKLFF. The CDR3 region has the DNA TGTGCCAGCAGCTTCGGTCGTGGACACCTTTGGGAAAAACTGTTTTTT.